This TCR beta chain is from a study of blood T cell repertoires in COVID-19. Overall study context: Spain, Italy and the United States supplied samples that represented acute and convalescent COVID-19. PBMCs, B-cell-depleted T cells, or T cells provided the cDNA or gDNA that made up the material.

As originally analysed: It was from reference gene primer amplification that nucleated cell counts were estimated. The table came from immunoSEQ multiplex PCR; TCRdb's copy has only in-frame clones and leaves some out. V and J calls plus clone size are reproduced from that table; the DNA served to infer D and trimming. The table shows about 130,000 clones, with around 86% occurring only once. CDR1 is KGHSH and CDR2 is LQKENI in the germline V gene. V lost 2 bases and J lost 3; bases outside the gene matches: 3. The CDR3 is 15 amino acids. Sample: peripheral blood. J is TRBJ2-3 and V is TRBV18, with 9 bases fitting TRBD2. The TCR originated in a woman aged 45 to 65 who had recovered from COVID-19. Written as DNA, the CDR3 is TGTGCCAGCTCACCAATTAGCGGGGGAACAGATACGCAGTATTTT. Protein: CASSPISGGTDTQYF.